This TCR beta chain is drawn from a study of blood T cell repertoires in COVID-19. The overall study: Sources were T cells, B-cell-depleted T cells, or PBMCs; the material itself was cDNA or gDNA.

Using immunoSEQ multiplex PCR, the repertoire was profiled, and TCRdb retains in-frame clones only, with some absent. The table records about 190,000 clones, 80% to 90% of them present only once. Germline CDR1 is LNHNV and CDR2 is YYDKDF (reference sequence). CDR3 length: 15 amino acids. Trimming removed 2 bases at V and 3 bases at J, with 14 bases between. The material sequenced was peripheral blood. The chain links TRBV15 to TRBJ2-7, with D maybe TRBD2 (6 bases). The receptor was derived from a man between 70 and 80 years old with active or convalescent COVID-19. CDR3 amino acids: CATSRIAEPIYEQYF. In DNA, the CDR3 is TGTGCCACCAGCAGAATAGCGGAGCCAATCTACGAGCAGTACTTC. Combining the CDR3 with reference TRBV15 and TRBJ2-7 gives the whole variable domain DAMVIQNPRYQVTQFGKPVTLSCSQTLNHNVMYWYQQKSSQAPKLLFHYYDKDFNNEADTPDNFQSRRPNTSFCFLDIRSPGLGDTAMYLCATSRIAEPIYEQYFGPGTRLTVT.